A single sample is the source of the 28 T cell receptor beta chains below, sequenced in a study of T-cell reconstitution after alpha-beta-depleted transplantation in children. TCRbeta library construction was performed incorporating unique molecular identifiers. TCRdb independently ran MiXCR on the PCR reads; one entry per CDR3 protein. The sample holds 300,000 to 400,000 distinct CDR3 sequences, approximately 23% seen once. Source: PBMCs, mostly from graft donor cells, taken 180 days after TCRalphabeta/CD19-depleted stem cell transplant. These TCRs come from a male patient younger than 18 who had a stem cell transplant for acute lymphoblastic leukemia, so the T cells may come from the graft donor.

This clonotype came up a few times. This chain uses TRBV29-1 with TRBJ2-7, with no clear D. The CDR3 sequence is 14 residues long. The ends were cut back, 4 bases at V and 7 bases at J, with 20 bases in the middle. Germline assignment: CDR1 SQVTM and CDR2 ANQGSEA. The CDR3: CSVVLATALGEQYF. For the CDR3, the DNA is TGCAGCGTTGTTCTTGCGACGGCTTTGGGGGAGCAGTACTTC.

The chain carries TRBV5-1 and TRBJ2-7; maybe TRBD2 (5 bases). V was pared by 4 bases and J by 2 bases, with 19 bases between. There are 16 residues in the CDR3. Looked up from germline, CDR1 is SGHRS and CDR2 is YFSETQ. The CDR3 protein is CASSPTHLAVTYEQYF. The CDR3 bases are TGCGCCAGCAGCCCAACGCACCTAGCTGTAACCTACGAGCAGTACTTC.

This chain joins TRBV6-5 and TRBJ2-3; no firm D call. Trimming pared 0 bases from V and 2 bases from J, leaving 6 bases between. The CDR3 totals 14 residues. In germline, CDR1 is MNHEY, CDR2 SVGAGI. The CDR3 is CASSYSPATDTQYF. CDR3 DNA sequence: TGTGCCAGCAGTTACTCCCCAGCCACAGATACGCAGTATTTT.

This clonotype was seen a handful of times. V gene TRBV20-1 combines with J gene TRBJ1-6; TRBD1 might be the D (5 bases). This CDR3 has 15 residues. Trimming removed 3 bases from V and 10 bases from J, with 19 bases in between. Germline V CDR1 and CDR2: DFQATT, SNEGSKA (reference sequence). CDR3 DNA sequence: TGCAGTGCTAGGGGCGGACAACACCTGGGCTCACCCCTCCACTTT. Amino acids: CSARGGQHLGSPLHF.

Only a few counts were recorded for this clonotype. The chain uses TRBV7-2 and TRBJ2-5; D unclear. The V end lost 2 bases, the J end lost 4 bases, and 11 bases lay between the germline ends. There are 14 residues in the CDR3. The germline CDR1 and CDR2 sequences are SGHTA and FQGNSA. The CDR3 is CASSLRFRVETQYF. The CDR3 nucleotides are TGTGCCAGCAGCTTAAGGTTCCGGGTAGAGACCCAGTACTTC.

The V call is TRBV4-2, the J call TRBJ2-1; 8 nucleotides line up with TRBD1. Unmatched junction bases numbered 19, after V lost 4 bases and J lost 5 bases. This CDR3 is 19 amino acids long. Germline lookup yields CDR1 LGHNA and CDR2 YNFKEQ. This chain's CDR3 is CASSLPGPRGPSGNNEQFF. In DNA, the CDR3 is TGTGCCAGCAGCCTCCCGGGTCCCAGGGGGCCTTCCGGTAACAATGAGCAGTTCTTC.

V is TRBV7-6 and J is TRBJ2-1; TRBD1 might be the D (6 bases). Germline V CDR1 and CDR2: SGHVS, FNYEAQ. The V end lost 5 bases, the J end lost 4 bases, and 18 bases lay between the germline ends. CDR3 length: 16 residues. Written as DNA, the CDR3 is TGTGCCAGCAGCGACCTACGGACAGAGTCATACAATGAGCAGTTCTTC. Amino acids: CASSDLRTESYNEQFF.

The V call is TRBV29-1, the J call TRBJ2-5; no clear D. CDR1 is SQVTM, CDR2 ANQGSEA, per germline. The CDR3 contains 10 residues. V lost 6 bases and J lost 6, with 8 bases in between. The CDR3 here is CSVSEQTQYF. In nucleotides, the CDR3 is TGCAGCGTCTCCGAGCAGACCCAGTACTTC.

The chain employs TRBV9 and TRBJ2-1, with 8 bases matching TRBD1. The V gene's germline CDR1 is SGDLS and CDR2 YYNGEE. CDR3 length equals 16 residues. The V and J ends lost 4 bases and 5 bases, in that order; junction bases with no gene match: 11. The CDR3 sequence: CASSSPGTGRNNEQFF. The CDR3 DNA reads as TGTGCCAGCAGCTCCCCTGGGACAGGCAGGAACAATGAGCAGTTCTTC.

The V call is TRBV5-1, the J call TRBJ2-1; 11 nucleotides agree with TRBD2. CDR1 is SGHRS and CDR2 is YFSETQ in the germline V gene. After removal of 4 bases from V and 4 bases from J, the junction contained 10 bases not matched to a gene. This CDR3 region has 17 residues. CDR3: CASSPTLAGGPYNEQFF. The CDR3 nucleotides are TGCGCCAGCAGCCCTACCTTAGCGGGAGGGCCATACAATGAGCAGTTCTTC.

The CDR3 is CASSLEPGAGDTQYF. The CDR3 DNA is TGCGCCAGCAGCTTGGAGCCGGGGGCAGGAGATACGCAGTATTTT. The chain carries TRBV5-1 and TRBJ2-3; possibly TRBD1 or TRBD2 for D (6 bases each). CDR1 and CDR2 from the germline V gene are SGHRS and YFSETQ. The CDR3 loop spans 15 amino acids. The V end was cut by 0 bases, the J end by 5 bases, with 13 bases between.

This clonotype was seen a few times. CDR3: CSARRTSVYEQYF. The DNA of the CDR3 is TGCAGTGCTAGGAGGACTAGCGTCTACGAGCAGTACTTC. This chain connects TRBV20-1 to TRBJ2-7; 9 bases fit TRBD2. The CDR3 runs 13 residues. V lost 3 bases, J lost 3 bases, and 3 bases stayed unmatched. The germline V gene encodes CDR1 DFQATT and CDR2 SNEGSKA (reference sequence).

This chain joins TRBV5-1 and TRBJ2-2; D is unclear. The CDR3 has 12 residues. V lost 7 bases, J lost 4 bases, and 8 bases lay in between. Germline V gene data show CDR1 as SGHRS and CDR2 as YFSETQ. The chain's CDR3 is CASLVGTGELFF. CDR3 in DNA: TGCGCCAGCCTTGTGGGCACCGGGGAGCTGTTTTTT. Based on the CDR3 plus reference TRBV5-1 and TRBJ2-2, the full variable domain is KAGVTQTPRYLIKTRGQQVTLSCSPISGHRSVSWYQQTPGQGLQFLFEYFSETQRNKGNFPGRFSGRQFSNSRSEMNVSTLELGDSALYLCASLVGTGELFFGEGSRLTVL.

The sample holds many counts of this clonotype. The V gene is TRBV11-2, the J gene TRBJ2-1, with D perhaps matching TRBD2 (5 bases). Per the germline V gene, CDR1 is SGHAT and CDR2 is FQNNGV. V lost 1 base and J 8 bases, leaving 12 bases between the germline ends. The CDR3 is 14 amino acids. CDR3 protein: CASSLVLAGDEQFF. CDR3 in DNA: TGTGCCAGCAGCTTAGTGCTAGCTGGGGATGAGCAGTTCTTC.

The V gene is TRBV7-9, the J gene TRBJ2-7; D not resolved. The germline V gene has CDR1 SEHNR and CDR2 FQNEAQ (reference sequence). V was cut by 1 base and J by 7 bases, with 17 bases left in between. The CDR3 is 15 amino acids. CDR3 amino acids: CASSLGSTPFEEQYF. The CDR3 coding sequence is TGTGCCAGCAGCTTAGGCAGTACACCTTTCGAAGAGCAGTACTTC.

This clonotype has just a few counts. The chain employs TRBV24-1 and TRBJ2-7; 10 positions match TRBD2. The germline CDR1 and CDR2 sequences are KGHDR and SFDVKD. V trimming: 5 bases; J trimming: 2 bases; junction bases outside the gene matches: 5. This CDR3 has 15 residues. The CDR3 coding sequence is TGTGCCACCAGTGGGCTAGCGGGAGAAACCTACGAGCAGTACTTC. As protein: CATSGLAGETYEQYF.

The chain recombines TRBV28 with TRBJ1-5; D is uncertain. There are 13 residues in the CDR3. Trimming left V 3 bases short and J 6 bases short, with 9 bases between. CDR1 is MDHEN, CDR2 SYDVKM, per germline. In nucleotides, the CDR3 is TGTGCCAGCAGTTTCCCTTCAGGTCAGCCCCAGCATTTT. Protein product: CASSFPSGQPQHF. The full variable domain, with the rest looked up from reference TRBV28 and TRBJ1-5, is DVKVTQSSRYLVKRTGEKVFLECVQDMDHENMFWYRQDPGLGLRLIYFSYDVKMKEKGDIPEGYSVSREKKERFSLILESASTNQTSMYLCASSFPSGQPQHFGDGTRLSIL.

This clonotype was picked up a small number of times. The V gene is TRBV9, the J gene TRBJ2-7; D possibly corresponds to TRBD1 (5 bases). Between the trimmed V and J ends, which lost 4 bases and 6 bases, there was a span of 20 bases. The CDR3 runs to 15 residues. Per the germline V gene, CDR1 is SGDLS and CDR2 is YYNGEE. The CDR3 sequence is CASSPVGPRDSEQYF. DNA for the CDR3: TGTGCCAGCAGCCCCGTGGGGCCCAGAGATAGCGAGCAGTACTTC.

This clonotype was detected many times. The gene calls are TRBV5-1 and TRBJ2-3, with D unresolved. V gave up 1 base and J gave up 2 bases, with 8 bases separating them. Germline assignment: CDR1 SGHRS and CDR2 YFSETQ. There are 14 residues in the CDR3. The CDR3 loop is CASSLSAFTDTQYF. The CDR3 region has the DNA TGCGCCAGCAGCTTGTCGGCCTTCACAGATACGCAGTATTTT. The full variable domain, its missing parts supplied by reference TRBV5-1 and TRBJ2-3, is KAGVTQTPRYLIKTRGQQVTLSCSPISGHRSVSWYQQTPGQGLQFLFEYFSETQRNKGNFPGRFSGRQFSNSRSEMNVSTLELGDSALYLCASSLSAFTDTQYFGPGTRLTVL.

The genes are TRBV28 and TRBJ1-5; D possibly corresponds to TRBD1 (5 bases). This CDR3 region has 14 residues. The germline V and J ends were trimmed by 3 bases and 7 bases, with 13 bases remaining between them. Germline CDR1 MDHEN, CDR2 SYDVKM. This chain's CDR3 is CASSFPAGPQPQHF. DNA for the CDR3: TGTGCCAGCAGTTTCCCGGCAGGGCCACAGCCCCAGCATTTT.

The V call is TRBV7-2, the J call TRBJ1-1, with TRBD1 as a possible D gene (5 bases). Germline V gene lookup returns CDR1 SGHTA and CDR2 FQGNSA. Trimming removed 3 bases at V and 0 bases at J, with 8 bases between. CDR3 length equals 14 residues. The CDR3 loop reads CASSFGGLNTEAFF. The CDR3 coding sequence is TGTGCCAGCAGCTTTGGGGGACTGAACACTGAAGCTTTCTTT.

CDR3 sequence (DNA): TGTGCCATCAGTGAGGGAGTCGGGACAGGCGCCGGGGAGCTGTTTTTT. Translating gives CAISEGVGTGAGELFF. This chain links TRBV10-3 with TRBJ2-2; 8 bases are a match to TRBD1. Germline V gene sequence: CDR1 ENHRY, CDR2 SYGVKD. This CDR3 has 16 amino acids. V was pared by 2 bases and J by 6 bases, with 8 bases of the junction left unmatched.

This clonotype was detected only a few times. J is TRBJ2-2 and V is TRBV12-3 or TRBV12-4; the match to TRBD1 covers 7 bases. The length of the CDR3 is 17 residues. Losses at the gene ends were 5 bases for V and 1 base for J; bases not matched to a gene: 10. CDR3 DNA sequence: TGTGCCAGCAGTCTACCGGGACAGCGAGAGAACACCGGGGAGCTGTTTTTT. This gives the protein CASSLPGQRENTGELFF.

The DNA of the CDR3 is TGCGCCAGCAGCCAAGATACCGAAGCGGGAGGGTCCCACGAGCAGTACTTC. Its protein product is CASSQDTEAGGSHEQYF. V and J are TRBV4-1 and TRBJ2-7; 10 bases agree with TRBD2. The trim removed 0 bases at V and 5 bases at J, leaving 10 bases unmatched. The CDR3 runs to 17 residues. Germline V gives CDR1 MGHRA, CDR2 YSYEKL.

This clonotype was detected many times. J is TRBJ2-7 and V is TRBV3-1; D possibly corresponds to TRBD2 (5 bases). Germline CDR1 reads LGHDT; CDR2 reads YNNKEL (reference sequence). The ends were cut back, 1 base at V and 6 bases at J, with 16 bases in the middle. The CDR3 is made up of 15 amino acids. CDR3 bases: TGTGCCAGCAGCCAAGTGGCTAGCAGATTCGCCGAGCAGTACTTC. Protein: CASSQVASRFAEQYF.

This clonotype was counted a few times. The CDR3 region has the DNA TGTGCCAGCAGTTGGGGACAGGCCCGCTACGAGCAGTACTTC. It translates to CASSWGQARYEQYF. The chain recombines TRBV6-5 with TRBJ2-7, with TRBD1 matching 8 bases. The CDR3 runs to 14 residues. Per germline, CDR1 MNHEY and CDR2 SVGAGI. The V gene end was trimmed by 4 bases and the J gene end by 3 bases; junction bases not matched to a gene: 5.

Turning to this clonotype: The junction and the germline gene differ at one end; a read error may be behind it. The CDR3 DNA sequence: TGTGGCAGCAGTTACTCGGAGGGGCCGACGTTAAGGTACTTC. Encoded protein: CGSSYSEGPTLRYF. The J gene is TRBJ2-5, the V gene TRBV6-5; D perhaps matches TRBD2 (6 bases). The germline CDR1 and CDR2 sequences are MNHEY and SVGAGI. There are 14 residues in the CDR3.

Ten or more counts support this clonotype. This chain connects TRBV12-3 or TRBV12-4 to TRBJ2-5, with TRBD1 as a possible D gene (5 bases). V was shortened by 4 bases and J by 1 base, with 10 bases between the two germline ends. The CDR3 consists of 14 residues. CDR3 DNA: TGTGCCAGCAGTTACAGGCGCGGCCAAGAGACCCAGTACTTC. It yields the protein CASSYRRGQETQYF.